The clone carrying this T cell receptor beta chain was recorded once. Its specificity is not known. Some clones are missing from TCRdb's copy, which holds only in-frame ones; the method was immunoSEQ multiplex PCR. The sample records thousands of clones, roughly 91% being singletons. Germline assignment: CDR1 WSHSY and CDR2 SAAADI. The CDR3 length is 12 residues. Trimming cost V 6 bases and J 1 base, with 6 bases left between them. The record originates from a study of circulating and synovial CD4+ cells in juvenile arthritis. Overall study results and limits: Traditional Vbeta family usage analysis missed the pathogenic-like versus bulk difference. Bulk blood CD4 repertoires were more diverse than these. T cell genome counts differed by at least an order of magnitude between CPL and CD4 samples.

Sequencing input: HLA-DR+ CD4+ T cells from blood. The subset denotes: circulating pathogenic-like lymphocytes, sorted as HLA-DR+CD14-CD3+CD4+CD25low/- blood T cells. The clonotype originates from a human donor with juvenile idiopathic arthritis. The chain uses TRBV10-2 and TRBJ1-1; D is undetermined. CDR3 region: CASRTGNTEAFF. The CDR3 DNA reads as TGCGCCAGCAGGACTGGGAACACTGAAGCTTTCTTT.